Here is one T cell receptor beta chain with its context. Its antigen is unknown. This specimen belongs to a study of T cell repertoires in cytomegalovirus infection. Study in general: HLA-B-restricted CMV epitopes that are well studied were used alongside recently identified HLA-C-restricted ones. TCR beta signatures that were public indicated CMV infection and matching HLA type. Regarding the study as a whole: CMV-specific HLA-C-restricted TCR beta clonotypes dominated the ex vivo response. Cumulative public TCR beta family frequency identified carriers of CMV plus the relevant HLA.

TCRdb re-derived calls from the reads in MiXCR, one entry per CDR3 protein. The repertoire holds 200,000 to 250,000 distinct CDR3 sequences, around 35% seen once, with 55% to 70% in the top ten. In germline, CDR1 is SGHAT, CDR2 FQNNGV. The CDR3 is 19 amino acids. The junction had 10 bases not matched to a gene; V was cut back by 7 bases and J by 0 bases. The material was CD8+ T cells from cultured PBMCs, obtained from culture after CMV antigen stimulation. The chain carries TRBV11-2 and TRBJ2-1, with 15 bases matching TRBD2. This clonotype was sampled from a human donor in good health (CMV status not recorded). Some clones in this sample may be carry-over from other donors' samples. CDR3 loop: CASIIPGLAGGSSYNEQFF. DNA of the CDR3: TGTGCCAGCATCATACCGGGACTAGCGGGAGGTAGCTCCTACAATGAGCAGTTCTTC.